Reported below is one T cell receptor (beta chain). The CDR3 has 13 residues. CDR1 and CDR2 from the germline V gene are SGHNT and YENEEA. Using the 5' RACE reads, TCRdb records one entry per CDR3 protein without DNA. Here the sample table reports about 460,000 distinct CDR3 sequences. These data are taken from a study of T cells expressing NK-cell markers. This chain uses TRBV11-3 with TRBJ2-3; as DNA is missing, the TRBD2 call by TCRdb cannot be tested. This receptor was obtained from a woman aged 50 to 60 in good health. The source material was blood T cells: a sorted CD56 or NKG2C T cell subset, CD4+ or CD8+ T cells, or bulk PBMC T cells (not recorded which). This chain's CDR3 is CASIEAGVGTQYF.